The source of this TCR beta chain is a study of T cell responses to AZD1222 COVID-19 vaccine. Profiled with immunoSEQ multiplex PCR; TCRdb holds only in-frame clones, not every one. Among around 80,000 clones listed, approximately 85% were seen once. The V gene's germline CDR1 is MNHEY and CDR2 SMNVEV (reference sequence). The CDR3 totals 15 residues. V was trimmed by 5 bases and J by 5 bases, leaving 13 bases between them. The source of this sequence is an adult who received the AZD1222 COVID-19 vaccine. Sequences were derived from peripheral blood, sampled 28 days after the second AZD1222 dose. The V call is TRBV27, the J call TRBJ1-6, with D possibly TRBD1 on 6 matching bases. CDR3 protein: CASSQQGIDNSPLHF. As DNA, the CDR3 is TGTGCCAGCAGTCAACAGGGAATAGATAATTCACCCCTCCACTTT.